Below are 5 T cell receptor beta chains sequenced from a single sample in a study of identical twins. TCRdb redid the calling of the 5' RACE reads with MiXCR, one entry per CDR3 protein. The table shows around 530,000 distinct CDR3 sequences, with 15% occurring only once. The sample was also linked to a second study, of yellow fever vaccine responses in identical twins.

Sequencing input: CD4+ T cells sorted from blood. The receptor source for this set is a woman aged 18-30 years in good health.

This clonotype appeared a few times. The rearrangement uses TRBV5-1 and TRBJ2-3; D is possibly TRBD2 (5 bases). V lost 3 bases and J 12 bases, leaving 14 bases between the germline ends. This CDR3 spans 12 amino acids. The germline gives CDR1 SGHRS, CDR2 YFSETQ. The CDR3 sequence: CASSYGKESQYF. CDR3 DNA: TGCGCCAGCAGCTACGGGAAAGAGTCTCAGTATTTT.

The chain joins TRBV20-1 to TRBJ2-5; TRBD1 is a possible D gene (7 bases). Germline CDR1 is DFQATT and CDR2 is SNEGSKA (reference sequence). The CDR3 runs 13 residues. Trimming pared 4 bases from V and 4 bases from J, leaving 13 bases between. The CDR3 sequence: CSAKEGARETQYF. CDR3 nucleotide sequence: TGCAGTGCTAAGGAGGGGGCGCGAGAGACCCAGTACTTC.

V usage is TRBV12-3 or TRBV12-4 and J usage is TRBJ2-2; 8 nucleotides agree with TRBD2. The CDR3 length is 14 residues. V was clipped by 4 bases and J by 6 bases; unmatched bases: 4. The CDR3 coding sequence is TGTGCCAGCAGTTCTCGGGAGGGCCCCGGGGAGCTGTTTTTT. Its translation: CASSSREGPGELFF.

This clonotype came up a few times. The CDR3: CASSFQPYRAASGQETQYF. CDR3 sequence (DNA): TGTGCCAGCAGTTTTCAACCCTACCGGGCGGCTAGCGGTCAAGAGACCCAGTACTTC. This rearrangement joins TRBV28 to TRBJ2-5; 7 bases are shared with TRBD2. The germline V gene encodes CDR1 MDHEN and CDR2 SYDVKM. J lost 2 bases, V lost 3 bases, and 18 bases had no gene match. The CDR3 length is 19 residues.

This clonotype was seen more than once but under ten times. The rearrangement joins TRBV4-1 to TRBJ2-7, with 11 nucleotides matching TRBD2. V gave up 1 base and J gave up 7 bases; unmatched junction bases: 9. The CDR3 spans 16 residues. CDR1 and CDR2 (germline): MGHRA, YSYEKL. DNA of the CDR3: TGCGCCAGCAGCCAAGCGTCGGGGCTAGCGGGAGGTGAGCAGTACTTC. This codes for CASSQASGLAGGEQYF.